The T cell receptor beta chain under discussion was sequenced for a study of blood T cell repertoires in COVID-19. Germline V gives CDR1 MGHRA, CDR2 YSYEKL. The junction had 6 bases not matched to a gene; V was cut back by 0 bases and J by 8 bases. The CDR3 is made up of 17 amino acids. Assay used: immunoSEQ multiplex PCR; TCRdb lists only in-frame clones, some missing. The repertoire includes about 280,000 clones, under 90% of them detected once, and about 2% sits in the top ten. The origin of this receptor is a woman aged 55-70 years who had recovered from COVID-19. The V and J genes are TRBV4-1 and TRBJ2-1; 14 bases line up with TRBD2. Sequenced: PBMCs or T cells enriched from blood (not recorded which). CDR3 nucleotides: TGCGCCAGCAGCCAAGATCCGACTAGCGGGGGGGCCGATGAGCAGTTCTTC. Translation: CASSQDPTSGGADEQFF.